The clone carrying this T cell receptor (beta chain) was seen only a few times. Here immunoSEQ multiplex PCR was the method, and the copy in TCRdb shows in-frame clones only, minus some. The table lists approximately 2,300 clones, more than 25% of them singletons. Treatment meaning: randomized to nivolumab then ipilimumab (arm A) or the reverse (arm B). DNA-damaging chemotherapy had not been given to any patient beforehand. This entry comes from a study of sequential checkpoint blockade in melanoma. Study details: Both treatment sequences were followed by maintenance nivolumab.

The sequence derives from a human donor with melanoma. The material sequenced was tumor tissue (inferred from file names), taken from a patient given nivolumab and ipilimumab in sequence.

The CDR3, as DNA: TGTGCCAGCAACAGACTAGCGGTAGGGAAGACCCAGTACTTC. Its translation is CASNRLAVGKTQYF. The chain joins TRBV9 to TRBJ2-5; 9 bases map to TRBD2. Germline V gene sequence: CDR1 SGDLS, CDR2 YYNGEE. With 6 bases clipped from V and 6 bases from J, the junction kept 9 bases outside the gene matches. This CDR3 contains 14 residues. The whole variable domain, filled in from reference TRBV9 and TRBJ2-5, reads DSGVTQTPKHLITATGQRVTLRCSPRSGDLSVYWYQQSLDQGLQFLIQYYNGEERAKGNILERFSAQQFPDLHSELNLSSLELGDSALYFCASNRLAVGKTQYFGPGTRLLVL.